What follows are 10 T cell receptor beta chains derived from one specimen sequenced in a study of molecular identifiers for immune sequencing clone quantification. In TCRdb, the PCR reads were re-called with MiXCR into one record per CDR3 protein. The profile shows 80,000 to 130,000 distinct CDR3 sequences, roughly a third of them singletons. Source material: naive CD8+ T cells from blood, with Jurkat cell RNA spiked in. This sample's subset: FACS-sorted CD8+CD4-CCR7+CD45RA+ naive T cells. Receptors originate from a human donor in good health. Some libraries in this study had Jurkat cell RNA spiked in.

Details on this clonotype: Its ends do not fully match the called genes, so a read error is possible. The rearrangement joins TRBV5-3 to TRBJ1-5, with no clear D. TRBV5-3 is filed as an ORF, its function uncertain. The CDR3 sequence is 13 residues long. CDR3 loop: CASSYGLNQPQQF. CDR3 nucleotide sequence: TGTGCCAGCAGCTACGGACTAAATCAGCCCCAGCAATTT.

Turning to this clonotype: This may be a read error: a much more frequent sequence differs by one nucleotide. The rearrangement uses TRBV9 and TRBJ2-3, with a possible D match to TRBD1 (5 bases). Germline CDR1 SGDLS, CDR2 YYNGEE. There are 15 residues in the CDR3. CDR3 protein: CASSVGSYGTGTQYF. Written as DNA, the CDR3 is TGTGCCAGCAGCGTAGGGTCTTATGGCACAGGTACGCAGTATTTT.

In regard to this clonotype: A junction boundary mismatches the germline segment, possibly from a read error. V usage is TRBV27 and J usage is TRBJ2-7; the match to TRBD2 covers 10 bases. Germline V CDR1 and CDR2: MNHEY, SMNVEV (reference sequence). The CDR3 runs 15 residues. The CDR3 DNA reads as TGTGCCAGCAGTTCACCGGCTAGCGGGAGTCCCTCTCAGAACTTC. This translates into CASSSPASGSPSQNF.

The chain employs TRBV12-3 or TRBV12-4 and TRBJ2-7; D not certain. The CDR3 contains 13 residues. V gave up 3 bases and J gave up 2 bases, with 8 bases separating them. The DNA for the CDR3 is TGTGCCAGCAGTTTCGCGGATGCCTACGAGCAGTACTTC. Its protein is CASSFADAYEQYF.

The chain carries TRBV4-2 and TRBJ2-7, with a weak D call TRBD1 (5 bases). Trimming removed 1 base from V and 3 bases from J, with 7 bases in between. The CDR3 runs to 13 residues. From germline, CDR1 is LGHNA and CDR2 YNFKEQ. The CDR3 loop is CASSQGGNYEQYF. The CDR3 nucleotides read TGTGCCAGCAGCCAAGGGGGCAACTACGAGCAGTACTTC.

CDR3 sequence (DNA): TGTGCCACCAGCAGAGAACAGGCTGACACCGGGGAGCTGTTTTTT. It codes for CATSREQADTGELFF. V and J are TRBV15 and TRBJ2-2, with D possibly being TRBD1 (5 bases). Germline CDR1 LNHNV, CDR2 YYDKDF (reference sequence). The V end was cut by 0 bases, the J end by 3 bases, with 8 bases between. This CDR3 is 15 amino acids long.

Points on this clonotype: A much larger clonotype is one base distant, so this may be a read error. CDR3 DNA: TGTGCCAGCAGCGTAGGCCGGGGAACCGGGGAGCTGTTTTTT. Translating it yields CASSVGRGTGELFF. This chain joins TRBV13 and TRBJ2-2; a weak D match, TRBD2 (5 bases). Germline loops: CDR1 PRHDT, CDR2 FYEKMQ (reference sequence). The CDR3 loop spans 14 amino acids.

This clonotype has more than one count but fewer than ten. The V gene is TRBV28, the J gene TRBJ1-4, with a tentative D call TRBD1 (5 bases). The CDR3 loop spans 16 amino acids. V was clipped by 5 bases and J by 5 bases, with 18 bases between them. Germline loops: CDR1 MDHEN, CDR2 SYDVKM. Here the CDR3 reads CASSPPEQGPNEKLFF. The CDR3 region has the DNA TGTGCCAGCAGTCCCCCTGAGCAGGGCCCCAATGAAAAACTGTTTTTT.

As concerns this clonotype: Being one base from a much bigger clone, this may be a read error. This chain connects TRBV7-2 to TRBJ2-7; TRBD1 aligns across 7 bases. The length of the CDR3 is 14 residues. The germline CDR1 and CDR2 sequences are SGHTA and FQGNSA. The chain's CDR3 is CASSTTRDSYEQDF. The CDR3 nucleotides are TGTGCCAGCAGCACGACCCGGGACAGTTACGAGCAGGACTTC.

Remarks on this clonotype: At one boundary the junction diverges from the germline segment, which might be a read error. The chain joins TRBV28 to TRBJ1-1, with a tentative D call TRBD1 (5 bases). The germline V gene has CDR1 MDHEN and CDR2 SYDVKM. CDR3 length: 12 amino acids. The CDR3 nucleotides are TGTGCCAGCAGTTTAGGGGGTACTGAAGCTATCTTT. Protein: CASSLGGTEAIF.